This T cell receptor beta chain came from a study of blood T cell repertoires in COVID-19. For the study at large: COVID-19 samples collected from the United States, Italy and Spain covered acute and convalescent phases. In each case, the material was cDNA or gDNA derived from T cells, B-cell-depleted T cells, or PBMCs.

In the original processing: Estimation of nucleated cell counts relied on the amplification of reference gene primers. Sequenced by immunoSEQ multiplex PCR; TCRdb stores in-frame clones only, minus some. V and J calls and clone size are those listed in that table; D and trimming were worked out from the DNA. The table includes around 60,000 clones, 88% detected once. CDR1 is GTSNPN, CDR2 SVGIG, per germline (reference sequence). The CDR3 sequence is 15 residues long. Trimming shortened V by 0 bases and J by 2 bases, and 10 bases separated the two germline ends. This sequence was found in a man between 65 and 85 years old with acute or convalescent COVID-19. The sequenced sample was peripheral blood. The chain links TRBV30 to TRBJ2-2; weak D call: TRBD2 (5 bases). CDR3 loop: CAWSVHGINTGELFF. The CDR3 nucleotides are TGTGCCTGGAGTGTCCACGGGATAAACACCGGGGAGCTGTTTTTT.